Below are 17 T cell receptor beta chains sequenced from a single sample in a study of T-cell memory formation after mild COVID-19. TCRdb processed the 5' RACE reads anew with MiXCR; each CDR3 protein has one entry. The sample has around 150,000 distinct CDR3 sequences, approximately 10% seen once. The sequenced sample consisted of PBMCs or a T cell subset sorted from them (not recorded which). The receptor source for this set is a man aged 18-30 years who had mild COVID-19 (a few samples of this study predate the infection). Cell type and time point are not known.

This clonotype was counted at least ten times. The chain is built from TRBV2 and TRBJ1-5, with D maybe TRBD1 (6 bases). Trimming pared 6 bases from V and 6 bases from J, leaving 12 bases between. Per the germline V gene, CDR1 is SNHLY and CDR2 is FYNNEI. This CDR3 comprises 13 residues. CDR3 region: CASRQGGGQPQHF. The DNA of the CDR3 is TGTGCCAGCAGACAGGGAGGGGGTCAGCCCCAGCATTTT.

This clonotype was recorded many times. V usage is TRBV5-4 and J usage is TRBJ2-3; D unresolved. The CDR3 length is 12 residues. The germline CDR1 and CDR2 sequences are SGHNT and YYREEE (reference sequence). The V end was cut by 6 bases, the J end by 2 bases, with 7 bases between. In DNA form, the CDR3 reads TGTGCCAGCAAATCTTCCACAGATACGCAGTATTTT. Protein product: CASKSSTDTQYF.

This clonotype was counted ten times or more. The chain uses TRBV2 and TRBJ1-5; no clear D. This CDR3 has 14 residues. Trimming took 7 bases from V and 0 from J, leaving 10 bases between them. CDR1 SNHLY and CDR2 FYNNEI come from the germline V gene. As DNA, the CDR3 is TGTGCCAGCACGGGAAGCATTAGCAATCAGCCCCAGCATTTT. This codes for CASTGSISNQPQHF. Full variable domain (rest looked up from reference TRBV2 and TRBJ1-5): EPEVTQTPSHQVTQMGQEVILRCVPISNHLYFYWYRQILGQKVEFLVSFYNNEISEKSEIFDDQFSVERPDGSNFTLKIRSTKLEDSAMYFCASTGSISNQPQHFGDGTRLSIL.

The sample holds a few counts of this clonotype. The chain couples TRBV7-2 to TRBJ2-1; possibly TRBD1 for D (5 bases). The CDR3 has 13 amino acids. V gave up 1 base and J gave up 7 bases, with 8 bases separating them. Per germline, CDR1 SGHTA and CDR2 FQGNSA. CDR3 bases: TGTGCCAGCAGCTTAGGGGGCTGGAATGAGCAGTTCTTC. As protein: CASSLGGWNEQFF.

This clonotype was counted many times. V is TRBV24-1 and J is TRBJ1-2, with a tentative D call TRBD1 (6 bases). The CDR3 is 13 amino acids. The germline V and J ends were trimmed by 10 bases and 3 bases, with 14 bases remaining between them. CDR1 is KGHDR, CDR2 SFDVKD, per germline. The CDR3 sequence: CATSGDGDYGYTF. The CDR3 nucleotides are TGTGCCACATCAGGGGACGGGGACTATGGCTACACCTTC.

The chain has TRBV20-1 and TRBJ2-4; the D is unclear. CDR3 size: 14 residues. Germline V gives CDR1 DFQATT, CDR2 SNEGSKA (reference sequence). V gave up 1 base and J gave up 2 bases, with 9 bases separating them. As DNA, the CDR3 is TGCAGTGCTAGAGCGCCGGATACCAAAAACATTCAGTACTTC. As protein: CSARAPDTKNIQYF.

The chain carries TRBV24-1 and TRBJ2-5; D gene ambiguous. V dropped 3 bases and J dropped 7 bases, with 14 bases sitting between them. The CDR3 loop spans 14 amino acids. Germline values: CDR1 KGHDR, CDR2 SFDVKD. CDR3 in amino acids: CATSDDRLPATQYF. In DNA, the CDR3 is TGTGCCACCAGTGATGACCGGCTGCCCGCGACCCAGTACTTC.

The rearrangement links TRBV7-3 to TRBJ2-1; 11 bases map to TRBD2. V lost 5 bases, J lost 6 bases, and 6 bases stayed unmatched. In germline, CDR1 is SGHTA, CDR2 FQGTGA. This CDR3 spans 15 amino acids. The CDR3 is CASSPLAGGLNEQFF. In DNA, the CDR3 is TGTGCCAGCAGCCCGTTAGCGGGGGGGCTCAATGAGCAGTTCTTC.

This clonotype was found a few times. The chain links TRBV5-1 to TRBJ1-2; D ambiguous. CDR1 is SGHRS and CDR2 is YFSETQ in the germline V gene. V lost 7 bases, J lost 6 bases, and 22 bases lay in between. The length of the CDR3 is 15 residues. The CDR3 sequence is CASGSPGEGGNGYTF. DNA of the CDR3: TGCGCCAGCGGATCTCCTGGTGAAGGCGGAAATGGCTACACCTTC.

The chain is built from TRBV9 and TRBJ1-2; 10 bases are a match to TRBD1. The J segment lost 6 bases and the V segment lost 3 bases, leaving 8 bases of the junction unmatched. Per the germline V gene, CDR1 is SGDLS and CDR2 is YYNGEE. CDR3 length: 15 residues. This chain's CDR3 is CASSAAGQGSNGYTF. The CDR3 nucleotides are TGTGCCAGCAGCGCGGCGGGACAGGGGAGCAATGGCTACACCTTC.

The rearrangement links TRBV7-2 to TRBJ1-6; 7 positions agree with TRBD1. The V and J ends lost 4 bases and 9 bases, in that order; junction bases with no gene match: 12. CDR1 and CDR2 from the germline V gene are SGHTA and FQGNSA. This CDR3 has 16 amino acids. The CDR3 loop reads CASSSGQFYYRSPLHF. The CDR3 region has the DNA TGTGCCAGCAGCTCGGGACAGTTCTATTACCGTTCACCCCTCCACTTT.

CDR3 sequence (DNA): TGTGCCACCAGCAGCGACAGGGTATCGAACACCGGGGAGCTGTTTTTT. This sequence encodes CATSSDRVSNTGELFF. V and J are TRBV15 and TRBJ2-2, with 7 bases that match TRBD1. In germline, CDR1 is LNHNV, CDR2 YYDKDF (reference sequence). Trimming removed 3 bases from V and 0 bases from J; junction bases left unmatched: 4. The CDR3 totals 16 residues. The full variable domain, rest sourced from reference TRBV15 and TRBJ2-2, is DAMVIQNPRYQVTQFGKPVTLSCSQTLNHNVMYWYQQKSSQAPKLLFHYYDKDFNNEADTPDNFQSRRPNTSFCFLDIRSPGLGDTAMYLCATSSDRVSNTGELFFGEGSRLTVL.

This clonotype has a count of ten or more. The rearrangement links TRBV29-1 to TRBJ2-1; 8 bases are shared with TRBD2. Trimming cost V 8 bases and J 4 bases; bases outside gene matches: 7. This CDR3 is 13 amino acids long. The V gene's germline CDR1 is SQVTM and CDR2 ANQGSEA. CDR3 DNA sequence: TGCAGCTCGGGCGCGGGGGGTTACAATGAGCAGTTCTTC. Its translation is CSSGAGGYNEQFF.

This chain uses TRBV3-1 with TRBJ2-1, with D tentatively TRBD2 (6 bases). Germline loops: CDR1 LGHDT, CDR2 YNNKEL (reference sequence). V was clipped by 3 bases and J by 8 bases, with 17 bases between them. The CDR3 is 15 amino acids. The CDR3 reads CASSQDTTRSHEQFF. CDR3 nucleotide sequence: TGTGCCAGCAGCCAGGATACGACTAGATCTCATGAGCAGTTCTTC.

This clonotype has only a few counts. The V gene is TRBV10-3, the J gene TRBJ1-4, with 7 nucleotides matching TRBD1. The CDR3 runs to 14 residues. Trimming took 5 bases from V and 8 from J; bases not matched to a gene: 8. CDR1 ENHRY and CDR2 SYGVKD come from the germline V gene. As DNA, the CDR3 is TGTGCCATCAGTTCTCTGCAGGGGGACGAAAAACTGTTTTTT. It codes for CAISSLQGDEKLFF.

Only a few counts were recorded for this clonotype. This sequence joins TRBV5-1 and TRBJ2-3; tentatively, D is TRBD2 (5 bases). From germline, CDR1 is SGHRS and CDR2 YFSETQ. There are 14 residues in the CDR3. The V gene lost 4 bases and the J gene lost 4 bases, with 13 bases spanning the gap. Here the CDR3 reads CASSLGSGSDTQYF. Written as DNA, the CDR3 is TGCGCCAGCAGCCTGGGGAGTGGCTCAGATACGCAGTATTTT.

This clonotype occurred many times. The chain is built from TRBV7-9 and TRBJ2-3, with D unresolved. Germline values: CDR1 SEHNR, CDR2 FQNEAQ (reference sequence). The V and J ends lost 5 bases and 2 bases respectively, with 11 bases between them. This CDR3 has 14 residues. CDR3 sequence reads: CASSPRALTDTQYF. DNA of the CDR3: TGTGCCAGCAGCCCCCGGGCCCTCACAGATACGCAGTATTTT.